This paragraph reports one T cell receptor (beta chain). Its antigen is unknown. This entry belongs to a study of OX40 agonist ivuxolimab in advanced cancers. Background on the study: The diagnoses of dose-escalation patients were hepatocellular carcinoma, melanoma, renal cell or head and neck cancer. Of the participants, more than 35% had some prior anti-PD-1, anti-PD-L1 or anti-CTLA-4 therapy, which was allowed. Study-level results: Blood T cells, both CD4+ and CD8+, expanded clonally by week 6 at 0.1 to 3.0 mg/kg. Expanded clones were, on average, more numerous among CD8+ T cells than CD4+.

V lost 4 bases and J lost 5, with 8 bases in between. This CDR3 is 12 amino acids long. The germline V gene has CDR1 ENHRY and CDR2 SYGVKD. Generated by immunoSEQ multiplex PCR, the TCRdb table keeps only in-frame clones and is missing some. The profile shows under 65,000 clones, around 80% of them singletons. This receptor was identified in an adult with an advanced solid tumor such as melanoma, head and neck, liver or kidney cancer. The starting material was CD4+ or CD8+ T cells sorted from blood, obtained in a trial of the OX40 agonist ivuxolimab. The J gene is TRBJ1-2, the V gene TRBV10-3; D remains unclear. The DNA for the CDR3 is TGTGCCATCAGTGGTGAAGGGTATGGCTACACCTTC. Translation: CAISGEGYGYTF.